This entry features one T cell receptor beta chain sequence. No antigen is known for it. No much larger clone is present one base from it, and per-base qualities are unavailable. The CDR3 holds 16 amino acids from the cysteine to the phenylalanine. Only the CDR3 portion is preserved as DNA: 48 bases, with reading frame beginning at the first base. According to the germline V gene (reference sequence), CDR1 reads LNHDA and CDR2 reads SQIVND. V is shortened by 2 bases, J by 0 bases, and the region joining them spans 12 bases. The sample comes from a study of control samples from healthy donors and cancer patients (dated by TCRdb to between 2020 and 2021). The library was generated by the immunoSEQ multiplex PCR assay. The immuneACCESS repertoire file appears here via TCRdb, limited to in-frame rearrangements. These files lack a portion of the clones; in checked studies, under half of the deficit traces to unresolved V genes, and the cause of the others is not known. Counted in this sample were some 140,000 clones; roughly 92% of them appeared once. Around 11% of the sample is in the top ten clones.

This sequence uses TRBV19 and TRBJ2-3, with TRBD1 tentatively as D gene (6 bases match). The sample consisted of blood. This receptor was obtained from a man aged 25-45 years in good health. This receptor has the CDR3 CASSILGHHSTDTQYF. The sequenced DNA: TGTGCCAGTAGTATATTGGGACATCACAGCACAGATACGCAGTATTTT.